This T cell receptor (beta chain) comes out of a study of T-cell memory formation after mild COVID-19. The J segment lost 0 bases and the V segment lost 6 bases, leaving 7 bases of the junction unmatched. The germline gives CDR1 ENHRY, CDR2 SYGVKD. The CDR3 is 16 residues long. TCRdb reanalysed the 5' RACE reads using MiXCR and keeps one entry per CDR3 protein. The repertoire has roughly 560,000 distinct CDR3 sequences, just over 20% of them found once; the top ten carry 12%. Sequences were obtained from PBMCs or a T cell subset sorted from them (not recorded which). The receptor was derived from an adult woman who had mild COVID-19 (a few samples of this study predate the infection). Cell type and time point are not known. J is TRBJ1-1 and V is TRBV10-3; 10 bases line up with TRBD1. The DNA for the CDR3 is TGTGCCATCAGGACCGGGACAGGGGCCCTGAACACTGAAGCTTTCTTT. Its protein is CAIRTGTGALNTEAFF.